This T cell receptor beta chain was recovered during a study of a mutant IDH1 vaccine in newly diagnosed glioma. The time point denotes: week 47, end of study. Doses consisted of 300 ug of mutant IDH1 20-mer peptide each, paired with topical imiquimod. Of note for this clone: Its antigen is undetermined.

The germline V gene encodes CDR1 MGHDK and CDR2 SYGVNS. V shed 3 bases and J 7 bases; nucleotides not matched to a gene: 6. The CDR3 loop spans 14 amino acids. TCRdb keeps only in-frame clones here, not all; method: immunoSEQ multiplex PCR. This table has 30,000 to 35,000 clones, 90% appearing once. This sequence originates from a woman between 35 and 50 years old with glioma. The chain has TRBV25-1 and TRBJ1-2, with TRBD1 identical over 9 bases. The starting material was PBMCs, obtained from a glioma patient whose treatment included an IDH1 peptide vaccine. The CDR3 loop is CASSETGGGSGYTF. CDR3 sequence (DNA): TGTGCCAGCAGTGAGACAGGGGGTGGAAGTGGCTACACCTTC.